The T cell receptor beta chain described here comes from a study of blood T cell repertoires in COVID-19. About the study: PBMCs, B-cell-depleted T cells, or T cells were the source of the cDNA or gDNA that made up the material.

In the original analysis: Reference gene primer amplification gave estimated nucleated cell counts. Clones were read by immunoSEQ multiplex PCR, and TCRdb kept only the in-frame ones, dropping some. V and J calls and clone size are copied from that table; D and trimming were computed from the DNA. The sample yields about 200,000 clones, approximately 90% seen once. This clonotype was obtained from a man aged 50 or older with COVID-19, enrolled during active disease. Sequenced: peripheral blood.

Here the CDR3 reads CASSLAEGTFYEQYF. CDR3 sequence (DNA): TGTGCCAGCAGCTTAGCGGAGGGCACCTTCTACGAGCAGTACTTC. V is TRBV7-2 and J is TRBJ2-7, with D possibly matching TRBD2 (6 bases). CDR1 SGHTA and CDR2 FQGNSA come from the germline V gene. The length of the CDR3 is 15 residues. Trimming removed 0 bases from V and 3 bases from J, with 12 bases in between.